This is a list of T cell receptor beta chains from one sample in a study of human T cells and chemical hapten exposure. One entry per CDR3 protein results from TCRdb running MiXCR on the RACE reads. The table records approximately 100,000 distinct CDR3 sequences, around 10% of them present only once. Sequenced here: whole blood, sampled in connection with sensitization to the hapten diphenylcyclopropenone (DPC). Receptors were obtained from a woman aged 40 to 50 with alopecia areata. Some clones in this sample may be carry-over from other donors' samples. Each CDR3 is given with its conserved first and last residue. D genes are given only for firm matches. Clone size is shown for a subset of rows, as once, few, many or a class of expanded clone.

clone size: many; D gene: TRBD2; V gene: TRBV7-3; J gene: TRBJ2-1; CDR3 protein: CASSLFGGSSYNEQFF; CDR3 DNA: TGTGCCAGCAGCTTATTCGGGGGGAGCTCCTACAATGAGCAGTTCTTC
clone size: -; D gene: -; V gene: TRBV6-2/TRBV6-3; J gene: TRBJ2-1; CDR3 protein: CASRQTSRGAKQFF; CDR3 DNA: TGTGCCAGCAGGCAAACCTCCCGAGGAGCTAAGCAGTTCTTC
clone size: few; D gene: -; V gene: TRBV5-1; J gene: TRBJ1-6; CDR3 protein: CASSGRESSYNSPLHF; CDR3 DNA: TGCGCCAGCAGCGGCAGGGAGAGCTCCTATAATTCACCCCTCCACTTT
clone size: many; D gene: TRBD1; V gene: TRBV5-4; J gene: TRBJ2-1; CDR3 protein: CASSSGTGAPNEQFF; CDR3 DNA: TGTGCCAGCAGCTCCGGGACAGGGGCCCCCAATGAGCAGTTCTTC
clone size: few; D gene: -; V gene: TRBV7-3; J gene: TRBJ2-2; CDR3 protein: CASSSLATRELFF; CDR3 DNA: TGTGCCAGCAGCTCCCTAGCGACCAGGGAGCTGTTTTTT
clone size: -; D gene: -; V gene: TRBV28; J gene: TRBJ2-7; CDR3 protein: CASSLKQGYEQYF; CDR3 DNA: TGTGCCAGCAGTTTAAAACAGGGATACGAGCAGTACTTC
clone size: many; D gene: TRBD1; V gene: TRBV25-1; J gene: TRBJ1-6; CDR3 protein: CASSAGQAVYNSPLHF; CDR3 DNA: TGTGCCAGCAGTGCAGGACAGGCGGTCTATAATTCACCCCTCCACTTT
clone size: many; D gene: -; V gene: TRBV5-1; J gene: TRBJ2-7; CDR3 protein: CASSWATGGYEQYF; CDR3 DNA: TGCGCCAGCAGCTGGGCGACAGGTGGCTACGAGCAGTACTTC
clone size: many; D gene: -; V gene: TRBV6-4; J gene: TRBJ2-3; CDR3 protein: CASSDRSTDTQYF; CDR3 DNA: TGTGCCAGCAGTGACAGGAGCACAGATACGCAGTATTTT
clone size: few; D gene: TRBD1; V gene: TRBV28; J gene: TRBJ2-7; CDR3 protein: CASSLGGTGGIYEQYF; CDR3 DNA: TGTGCCAGCAGTTTGGGTGGGACAGGGGGCATTTACGAGCAGTACTTC
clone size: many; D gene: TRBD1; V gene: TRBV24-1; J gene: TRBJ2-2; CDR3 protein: CATSDAGQGATGELFF; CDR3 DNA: TGTGCCACCAGTGATGCGGGACAGGGAGCGACCGGGGAGCTGTTTTTT
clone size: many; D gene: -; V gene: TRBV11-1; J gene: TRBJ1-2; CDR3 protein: CASSSRGGTAYGYTF; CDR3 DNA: TGTGCCAGCAGCTCACGAGGGGGGACGGCTTATGGCTACACCTTC
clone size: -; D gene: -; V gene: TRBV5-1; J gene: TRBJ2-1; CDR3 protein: CASSTGFYEQFF; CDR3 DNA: TGCGCCAGCAGTACAGGTTTCTATGAGCAGTTCTTC
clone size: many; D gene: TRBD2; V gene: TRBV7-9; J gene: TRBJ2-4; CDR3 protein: CASSVSGGPKNIQYF; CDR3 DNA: TGTGCCAGCAGCGTTAGCGGGGGTCCCAAAAACATTCAGTACTTC
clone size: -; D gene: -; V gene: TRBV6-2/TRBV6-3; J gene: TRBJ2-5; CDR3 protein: CASSYRPGREGETQYF; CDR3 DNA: TGTGCCAGCAGTTACCGCCCCGGCAGGGAAGGAGAGACCCAGTACTTC
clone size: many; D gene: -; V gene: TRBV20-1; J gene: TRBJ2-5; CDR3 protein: CSASLLQETQYF; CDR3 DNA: TGCAGTGCTAGCCTCTTACAAGAGACCCAGTACTTC
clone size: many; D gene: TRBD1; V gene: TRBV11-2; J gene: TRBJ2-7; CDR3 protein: CASSWMGQGMEEYF; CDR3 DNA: TGTGCCAGCAGCTGGATGGGACAGGGCATGGAGGAGTACTTC
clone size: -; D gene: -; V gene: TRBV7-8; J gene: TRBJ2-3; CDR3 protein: CASSLIGLQYF; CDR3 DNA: TGTGCCAGCAGCTTAATAGGATTACAGTATTTT
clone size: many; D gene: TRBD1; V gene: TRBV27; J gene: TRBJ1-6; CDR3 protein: CASSFSSGQRTTNSPLHF; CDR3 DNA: TGTGCCAGCAGTTTCTCCTCGGGACAGCGCACCACGAATTCACCCCTCCACTTT
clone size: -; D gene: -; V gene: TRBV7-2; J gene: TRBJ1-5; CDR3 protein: CVSSPRVWEGNQPQHF; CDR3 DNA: TGTGTCAGCAGCCCCCGTGTGTGGGAGGGCAATCAGCCCCAGCATTTT
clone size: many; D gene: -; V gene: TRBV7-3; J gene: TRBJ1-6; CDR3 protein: CASIPSGSPLHF; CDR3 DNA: TGTGCCAGCATCCCTTCGGGTTCACCCCTCCACTTT
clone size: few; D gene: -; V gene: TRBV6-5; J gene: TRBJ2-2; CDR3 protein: CASSYSVSGELFF; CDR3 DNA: TGTGCCAGCAGTTACTCGGTCTCCGGGGAGCTGTTTTTT
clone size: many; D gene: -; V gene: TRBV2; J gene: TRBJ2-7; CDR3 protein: CATSIYEQYF; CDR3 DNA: TGTGCCACCTCTATCTACGAGCAGTACTTC
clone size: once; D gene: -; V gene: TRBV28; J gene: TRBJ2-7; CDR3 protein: CASAGTTPYEQYF; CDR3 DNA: TGTGCCAGTGCCGGGACAACGCCCTACGAGCAGTACTTC
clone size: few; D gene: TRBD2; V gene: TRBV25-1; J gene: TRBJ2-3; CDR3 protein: CASSLAGAPTDTQYF; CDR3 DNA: TGTGCCAGCAGCCTAGCGGGGGCCCCCACAGATACGCAGTATTTT
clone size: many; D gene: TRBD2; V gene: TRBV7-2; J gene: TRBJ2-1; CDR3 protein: CASSATSGGAYNEQFF; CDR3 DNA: TGTGCCAGCAGCGCAACTAGCGGGGGGGCCTACAATGAGCAGTTCTTC
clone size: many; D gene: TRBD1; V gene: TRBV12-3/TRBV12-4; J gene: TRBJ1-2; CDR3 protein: CASTLQGNYGYTF; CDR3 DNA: TGTGCCAGCACTTTACAGGGGAACTATGGCTACACCTTC
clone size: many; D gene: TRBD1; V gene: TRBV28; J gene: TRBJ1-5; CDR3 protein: CASSLWTGAPSNQPQHF; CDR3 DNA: TGTGCCAGCAGTTTATGGACAGGGGCCCCAAGCAATCAGCCCCAGCATTTT
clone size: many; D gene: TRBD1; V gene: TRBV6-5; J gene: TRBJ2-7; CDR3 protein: CASGRTGYYEQYF; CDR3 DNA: TGTGCCAGCGGGCGGACAGGCTACTACGAGCAGTACTTC
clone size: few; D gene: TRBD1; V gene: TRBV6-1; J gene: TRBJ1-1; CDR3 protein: CASSEEDRGKIF; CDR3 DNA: TGTGCCAGCAGTGAAGAGGACAGGGGGAAGATCTTT
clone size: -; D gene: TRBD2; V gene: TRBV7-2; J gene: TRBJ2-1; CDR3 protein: CASNPGGSSYNEQFF; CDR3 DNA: TGTGCCAGCAACCCCGGGGGGAGCTCCTACAATGAGCAGTTCTTC
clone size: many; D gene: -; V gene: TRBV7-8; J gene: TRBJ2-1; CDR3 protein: CASSLGRRDRLWDEQFF; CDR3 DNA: TGTGCCAGCAGCTTAGGTCGACGCGACAGACTTTGGGATGAGCAGTTCTTC
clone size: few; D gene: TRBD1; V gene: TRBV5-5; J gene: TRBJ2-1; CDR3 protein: CASSGGTGDYNEQFF; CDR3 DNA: TGTGCCAGCAGCGGGGGGACAGGGGATTACAATGAGCAGTTCTTC
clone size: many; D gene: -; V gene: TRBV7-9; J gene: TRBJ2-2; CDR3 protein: CASSHAILSTGELFF; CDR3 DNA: TGTGCCAGCAGCCACGCGATTTTGAGCACCGGGGAGCTGTTTTTT
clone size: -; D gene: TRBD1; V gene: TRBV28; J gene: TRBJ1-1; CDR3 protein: CASTPGQGVHTEAFF; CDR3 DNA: TGTGCCAGCACCCCGGGACAGGGAGTTCACACTGAAGCTTTCTTT
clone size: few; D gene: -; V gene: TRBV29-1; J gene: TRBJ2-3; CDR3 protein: CSVVGSGAWDTQYF; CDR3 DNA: TGCAGCGTTGTAGGTTCGGGGGCCTGGGATACGCAGTATTTT
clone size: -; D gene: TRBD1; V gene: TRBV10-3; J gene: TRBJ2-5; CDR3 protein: CAISFSASTGGETQYF; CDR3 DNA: TGTGCCATCAGCTTCTCGGCTAGCACAGGGGGAGAGACCCAGTACTTC
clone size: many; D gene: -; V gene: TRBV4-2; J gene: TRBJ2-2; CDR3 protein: CASSLKWLDPGGTGELFF; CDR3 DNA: TGTGCCAGCAGCCTTAAGTGGCTGGACCCAGGAGGCACCGGGGAGCTGTTTTTT
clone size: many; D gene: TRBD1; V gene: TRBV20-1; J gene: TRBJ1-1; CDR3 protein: CSAKGQGNTEAFF; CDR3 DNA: TGCAGTGCTAAGGGACAGGGGAACACTGAAGCTTTCTTT
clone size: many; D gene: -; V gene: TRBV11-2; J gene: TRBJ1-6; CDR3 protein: CASSLAPRSPLHF; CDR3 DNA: TGTGCCAGCAGCTTAGCCCCGAGGTCACCCCTCCACTTT